This T cell receptor (beta chain) derives from a study of T cell responses to AZD1222 COVID-19 vaccine. On this clone itself: Its antigen remains unknown.

This table comes from immunoSEQ multiplex PCR, and its TCRdb copy is limited to in-frame clones, with some not included. This table has approximately 100,000 clones, less than 90% appearing once. Overall study results and limits: Distributed over spike, vaccine-associated CD4 TCRs predominated at 160-218 and 743-854. Repertoires were sampled only after the peak T cell response. Seropositivity was recorded at baseline in only a handful of AZD1222 recipients. Donors were mostly white British, more females; clonal diversity possibly underestimated.

Per germline, CDR1 LNHDA and CDR2 SQIVND (reference sequence). V dropped 1 base and J dropped 6 bases, with 15 bases sitting between them. This CDR3 has 15 residues. The TCR comes from an adult in good health. The V call is TRBV19, the J call TRBJ1-2, with a tentative D call TRBD1 (6 bases). Specimen: peripheral blood, collected on day 0 of AZD1222 vaccination. CDR3 sequence: CASSIAQGFLHGYTF. In nucleotides, the CDR3 is TGTGCCAGTAGTATAGCTCAGGGGTTCCTTCATGGCTACACCTTC.